Each of the 2 T cell receptor beta chains below was sequenced from the same sample in a study of chemoradiotherapy in HPV16-positive cancers. Clones were sequenced by immunoSEQ multiplex PCR, and TCRdb holds only the in-frame ones, with some missing. The sample has over 10,000 clones; around 85% are singletons. The source material was blood, sampled from a patient who underwent chemoradiotherapy. The receptors here all came from a human donor with HPV-associated anogenital cancer.

This clone was seen a single time. The rearrangement joins TRBV19 to TRBJ1-3; D gene ambiguous. Trimming removed 4 bases at V and 1 base at J, with 11 bases between. The CDR3 spans 15 residues. CDR1 is LNHDA and CDR2 is SQIVND in the germline V gene (reference sequence). The CDR3 is CASSNLGPSGNTIYF. The CDR3 DNA follows: TGTGCCAGTAGTAACCTCGGGCCGTCTGGAAACACCATATATTTT.

This clone was seen a handful of times. The CDR3 DNA follows: TGTGCCAGCAGCCGGGGACAGGGGAAGGTGGTAACTGAAGCTTTCTTT. This gives the protein CASSRGQGKVVTEAFF. V is TRBV5-4 and J is TRBJ1-1, with 10 nucleotides matching TRBD1. Germline V lookup: CDR1 SGHNT, CDR2 YYREEE (reference sequence). The CDR3 sequence is 16 residues long. Unmatched junction bases numbered 11, after V lost 4 bases and J lost 5 bases.